This T cell receptor beta chain appears in the sequencing data of a study of blood T cells in healthy people across ages. Study overall: Template switching captured about one barcoded beta molecule per two T cells. Study-level findings and limits: Aged donors had fewer naive CD4+ cells and lower diversity than long-lived donors.

About this clonotype itself: No antigen is known for it.

With a J-beta primer mix and a sample-barcoded 5' primer, a second PCR ran about 7 to 12 cycles. One entry per CDR3 protein results from TCRdb running MiXCR on the 5' RACE reads. The sample shows roughly 800,000 distinct CDR3 sequences, roughly 50% of them seen only once. This CDR3 is 15 amino acids long. Trimming removed 5 bases from V and 0 bases from J; junction bases left unmatched: 3. Germline CDR1 MNHEY, CDR2 SVGEGT. The origin of this receptor is a young man in good health. Input material: blood. The chain joins TRBV6-2 or TRBV6-3 to TRBJ2-5, with 10 bases matching TRBD1. The CDR3 sequence: CASSRTGGNQETQYF. CDR3 coding DNA: TGTGCCAGCAGTCGGACAGGGGGGAACCAAGAGACCCAGTACTTC.